The 9 T cell receptor beta chains reported below all come from one sample, sequenced in a study of response to subunit inactivated influenza vaccine. TCRdb ran MiXCR on the RT-PCR reads and lists one entry per CDR3 protein. Of just under 550,000 distinct CDR3 sequences listed, less than 25% are singletons. The same sample was also used in a study of T cells expressing NK-cell markers. This second study says: Making the TCR beta cDNA relied on 5'RACE template switching with UMIs.

This sample comprised CD4+ T cells sorted from PBMCs, obtained approximately 13 days after vaccination. The receptors originated from a man between 45 and 60 years old who received an inactivated influenza vaccine.

This chain joins TRBV24-1 and TRBJ2-1; maybe TRBD2 (5 bases). The germline V gene has CDR1 KGHDR and CDR2 SFDVKD. This CDR3 is 13 amino acids long. The V end lost 2 bases, the J end lost 7 bases, and 8 bases lay between the germline ends. CDR3 sequence: CATSDSGVNEQFF. DNA of the CDR3: TGTGCCACCAGTGATTCCGGGGTTAATGAGCAGTTCTTC.

This clonotype turned up a few times. The chain is built from TRBV7-2 and TRBJ2-7; 12 positions agree with TRBD2. CDR3 length: 16 residues. The ends lost 4 bases at V and 5 bases at J; junction bases unmatched: 9. CDR1 SGHTA and CDR2 FQGNSA come from the germline V gene. The CDR3 loop is CASSSSSGGAINEQYF. The CDR3 nucleotides are TGTGCCAGCAGCTCCTCTAGCGGGGGGGCAATTAACGAGCAGTACTTC.

This chain uses TRBV4-1 with TRBJ2-7; D gene unclear. The CDR3 sequence is 13 residues long. Germline V gives CDR1 MGHRA, CDR2 YSYEKL. Trimming removed 0 bases at V and 6 bases at J, with 9 bases between. CDR3 region: CASSQDRLFEQYF. CDR3 coding DNA: TGCGCCAGCAGCCAAGACCGCCTGTTCGAGCAGTACTTC.

Ten or more counts support this clonotype. The rearrangement uses TRBV4-1 and TRBJ2-3, with 7 bases identical to TRBD2. The CDR3 covers 15 residues. The germline V gene encodes CDR1 MGHRA and CDR2 YSYEKL. The ends lost 2 bases at V and 0 bases at J; junction bases unmatched: 2. The chain's CDR3 is CASSQFGGSTDTQYF. CDR3 nucleotide sequence: TGCGCCAGCAGCCAATTCGGGGGGAGCACAGATACGCAGTATTTT.

This clonotype was counted at least ten times. This rearrangement joins TRBV13 to TRBJ1-3; D not resolved. CDR1 and CDR2 (germline): PRHDT, FYEKMQ (reference sequence). The CDR3 sequence is 13 residues long. The V end was cut by 4 bases, the J end by 1 base, with 5 bases between. The CDR3 DNA follows: TGTGCCAGCAGCTATGGGTCTGGAAACACCATATATTTT. Protein product: CASSYGSGNTIYF.

This clonotype occurred a few times. The chain links TRBV2 to TRBJ2-7; D is possibly TRBD1 or TRBD2 (5 bases each). CDR1 is SNHLY and CDR2 is FYNNEI in the germline V gene. The CDR3 loop spans 15 amino acids. The V gene lost 6 bases and the J gene lost 2 bases, with 17 bases spanning the gap. The CDR3 here is CASRIRDGSAYEQYF. DNA for the CDR3: TGTGCCAGCAGGATTCGGGACGGATCAGCCTACGAGCAGTACTTC.

This clonotype was picked up a small number of times. The rearrangement links TRBV4-3 to TRBJ2-7, with unresolved D. Per the germline V gene, CDR1 is LGHNA and CDR2 is YSLEER. The V gene lost 0 bases and the J gene lost 2 bases, with 11 bases spanning the gap. The CDR3 totals 15 residues. Here the CDR3 DNA reads TGCGCCAGCAGCCAAGATCTCGTCGGCCCCTACGAGCAGTACTTC. It specifies CASSQDLVGPYEQYF.

This clonotype was observed a few times. This chain uses TRBV7-2 with TRBJ2-1, with D unresolved. This CDR3 comprises 13 residues. Deletions cut 10 bases from V and 2 bases from J, with 12 bases between. CDR1 is SGHTA, CDR2 FQGNSA, per germline. DNA for the CDR3: TGTGCCATGCAGGATCACACCTACAATGAGCAGTTCTTC. Its protein product is CAMQDHTYNEQFF.

V and J are TRBV4-3 and TRBJ2-2; D may be TRBD2 (5 bases). With 3 bases removed from V and 0 bases from J, the gap between germline ends came to 11 bases. There are 16 residues in the CDR3. Germline assignment: CDR1 LGHNA and CDR2 YSLEER. The CDR3, as DNA: TGCGCCAGCAGCCAGGAGGTTGTTACGAACACCGGGGAGCTGTTTTTT. Translation: CASSQEVVTNTGELFF.